Listed below are T cell receptor beta chains from one sample, sequenced in a study of T cell responses to AZD1222 COVID-19 vaccine. This table comes from immunoSEQ multiplex PCR, and its TCRdb copy is limited to in-frame clones, with some not included. This repertoire shows 150,000 or so clones, over 80% found once; its top ten account for less than 2.5%. Material: peripheral blood, obtained on day 0 of AZD1222 vaccination. All receptors derive from an adult in good health. Both conserved end residues are part of each CDR3. A D gene is named only where the DNA matches it firmly. Expanded clones get a size class; other rows say once, few or many, or leave the size out.

D gene,clone size,V gene,J gene,CDR3 protein,CDR3 DNA
NA,NA,TRBV2,TRBJ2-2,CASTATGELFF,TGTGCCAGCACGGCCACCGGGGAGCTGTTTTTT
TRBD1,NA,TRBV7-2,TRBJ1-1,CASSLDRGPDTEAFF,TGTGCCAGCAGCTTGGACAGGGGACCGGACACTGAAGCTTTCTTT
NA,NA,TRBV7-9,TRBJ2-5,CASSFGSETQYF,TGTGCCAGCAGCTTCGGATCAGAGACCCAGTACTTC
NA,NA,TRBV5-6,TRBJ1-1,CASSLYMNTEAFF,TGTGCCAGCAGCTTGTACATGAACACTGAAGCTTTCTTT
TRBD1,NA,TRBV10-3,TRBJ1-3,CAIRSDRAGNTIYF,TGTGCCATCAGGTCGGACAGGGCTGGAAACACCATATATTTT
NA,NA,TRBV9,TRBJ2-7,CASSESPGQFYEQYF,TGTGCCAGCAGCGAATCCCCGGGACAATTCTACGAGCAGTACTTC
TRBD2,NA,TRBV3-1/TRBV3-2,TRBJ2-1,CASSQGTSVSNEQFF,TGTGCCAGCAGCCAAGGGACTAGCGTGTCAAATGAGCAGTTCTTC
TRBD1,NA,TRBV4-1,TRBJ2-1,CASSQEGDRGLYNEQFF,TGCGCCAGCAGCCAGGAGGGGGACAGGGGGCTCTACAATGAGCAGTTCTTC
NA,NA,TRBV9,TRBJ1-1,CASSVSGAVNTEAFF,TGTGCCAGCAGCGTATCGGGGGCGGTTAACACTGAAGCTTTCTTT
TRBD1,NA,TRBV5-4,TRBJ1-1,CASSAPGGYTEAFF,TGTGCCAGCAGCGCCCCAGGGGGCTATACTGAAGCTTTCTTT
NA,once,TRBV7-9,TRBJ1-2,CASSLVLQGEGYTF,TGTGCCAGCAGCTTAGTCCTCCAAGGGGAAGGCTACACCTTC
NA,NA,TRBV6-2/TRBV6-3,TRBJ2-7,CASSKTGPEYEQYF,TGTGCCAGCAGTAAGACGGGGCCCGAATACGAGCAGTACTTC
TRBD1,once,TRBV9,TRBJ1-2,CASSEGAGDYGYTF,TGTGCCAGCAGCGAGGGGGCTGGTGACTATGGCTACACCTTC
TRBD1,NA,TRBV7-2,TRBJ1-1,CASSLVGTALNTEAFF,TGTGCCAGCAGCTTAGTTGGGACAGCTTTGAACACTGAAGCTTTCTTT
TRBD2,NA,TRBV28,TRBJ2-7,CASSPPSGTYEQYF,TGTGCCAGCAGTCCGCCTAGCGGGACGTACGAGCAGTACTTC
TRBD2,once,TRBV18,TRBJ2-1,CASSPLPSGGADEQFF,TGTGCCAGCTCACCACTCCCTAGCGGGGGGGCGGATGAGCAGTTCTTC
NA,NA,TRBV30,TRBJ1-4,CAWSVSQGGEKLFF,TGTGCCTGGAGTGTATCCCAGGGAGGTGAAAAACTGTTTTTT
NA,NA,TRBV28,TRBJ1-2,CASKLGFGYGYTF,TGTGCCAGCAAATTAGGGTTTGGCTATGGCTACACCTTC
NA,NA,TRBV28,TRBJ1-1,CASSSPSGARRTEAFF,TGTGCCAGCAGTTCCCCCTCGGGGGCACGGCGCACTGAAGCTTTCTTT
NA,NA,TRBV6-6,TRBJ2-7,CASSLTGFPTSYEQYF,TGTGCCAGCAGCCTGACAGGCTTCCCCACCTCCTACGAGCAGTACTTC
NA,NA,TRBV29-1,TRBJ1-5,CSVRLGPGNQPQHF,TGCAGCGTTCGCTTGGGGCCAGGCAATCAGCCCCAGCATTTT
NA,NA,TRBV19,TRBJ2-2,CASTLMGGNTGELFF,TGTGCCAGTACCTTGATGGGCGGGAACACCGGGGAGCTGTTTTTT
TRBD2,NA,TRBV9,TRBJ2-7,CASSPVGGAGGGYEQYF,TGTGCCAGCAGCCCGGTAGGAGGAGCGGGAGGGGGCTACGAGCAGTACTTC
NA,NA,TRBV11-2,TRBJ1-5,CASSLDRFSGGGRQPQHF,TGTGCCAGCAGCTTAGATAGGTTTTCGGGAGGGGGGCGGCAGCCCCAGCATTTT
TRBD2,NA,TRBV14,TRBJ2-6,CASSQGRLAGGSGANVLTF,TGTGCCAGCAGCCAAGGGCGGCTAGCGGGGGGCTCTGGGGCCAACGTCCTGACTTTC
NA,NA,TRBV9,TRBJ2-2,CASSERRDAANTGELFF,TGTGCCAGCAGCGAGCGCCGGGACGCAGCGAACACCGGGGAGCTGTTTTTT
NA,NA,TRBV2,TRBJ1-6,CASREQTVGNSPLHF,TGTGCCAGCAGGGAACAGACAGTCGGGAATTCACCCCTCCACTTT
TRBD1,NA,TRBV7-3,TRBJ2-5,CASSFSQGGETQYF,TGTGCCAGCAGCTTCTCACAGGGGGGAGAGACCCAGTACTTC
NA,NA,TRBV6-5,TRBJ2-7,CASSYGGNPYEQYF,TGTGCCAGCAGTTACGGGGGGAATCCCTACGAGCAGTACTTC
NA,NA,TRBV25-1,TRBJ1-1,CATTGVMNTEAFF,TGTGCCACCACAGGCGTAATGAACACTGAAGCTTTCTTT
NA,few,TRBV19,TRBJ2-2,CASSIQGPDGGELFF,TGTGCCAGTAGTATCCAAGGCCCTGATGGCGGGGAGCTGTTTTTT
TRBD1,NA,TRBV9,TRBJ1-3,CASSPTGVGNTIYF,TGTGCCAGCAGCCCCACAGGGGTCGGAAACACCATATATTTT
NA,few,TRBV19,TRBJ1-4,CASSIGTGTNEKLFF,TGTGCCAGTAGTATAGGGACGGGAACTAATGAAAAACTGTTTTTT
NA,NA,TRBV6-2/TRBV6-3,TRBJ1-1,CASSSHQPANTEAFF,TGTGCCAGCAGTTCCCACCAGCCGGCGAACACTGAAGCTTTCTTT
NA,NA,TRBV3-1/TRBV3-2,TRBJ1-1,CASSQLGDTVMNTEAFF,TGTGCCAGCAGCCAACTCGGGGATACCGTTATGAACACTGAAGCTTTCTTT
TRBD1,once,TRBV6-5,TRBJ1-2,CASSLTGDGYTF,TGTGCCAGCAGTCTGACAGGGGATGGCTACACCTTC
NA,NA,TRBV27,TRBJ1-5,CASSLSVPGVNQPQHF,TGTGCCAGCAGTTTATCAGTCCCGGGGGTGAATCAGCCCCAGCATTTT
TRBD1,few,TRBV5-1,TRBJ2-1,CASSLAGTGDYEQFF,TGCGCCAGCAGCTTGGCAGGGACAGGGGATTATGAGCAGTTCTTC
TRBD1,NA,TRBV4-1,TRBJ2-5,CASSQAWDNRGETQYF,TGCGCCAGCAGCCAAGCTTGGGATAACAGGGGAGAGACCCAGTACTTC
NA,NA,TRBV6-5,TRBJ2-7,CASSYRRGEGADEQYF,TGTGCCAGCAGTTACCGTAGGGGTGAGGGCGCCGACGAGCAGTACTTC
NA,NA,TRBV21-1,TRBJ2-7,CASSKGQNYEQYF,TGTGCCAGCAGTAAGGGACAGAACTACGAGCAGTACTTC
TRBD1,NA,TRBV19,TRBJ1-1,CASISQGGVLNTEAFF,TGTGCCAGTATCTCGCAGGGGGGCGTTTTGAACACTGAAGCTTTCTTT
NA,once,TRBV15,TRBJ1-5,CATSRDLRTKGKPQHF,TGTGCCACCAGCAGAGACCTGAGGACCAAGGGTAAGCCCCAGCATTTT
TRBD1,NA,TRBV19,TRBJ1-2,CASCDRGYGYTF,TGTGCCAGTTGTGACAGGGGCTATGGCTACACCTTC
TRBD1,NA,TRBV11-3,TRBJ2-7,CASSRRGQGNYEQYF,TGTGCCAGCAGCCGAAGGGGACAGGGGAATTACGAGCAGTACTTC
NA,NA,TRBV14,TRBJ1-1,CASSRGSLIGMNTEAFF,TGTGCCAGCAGCCGCGGGAGTCTTATAGGAATGAACACTGAAGCTTTCTTT
NA,NA,TRBV30,TRBJ1-1,CAWNPTLGNPEAFF,TGTGCCTGGAACCCCACCCTGGGAAACCCTGAAGCTTTCTTT
NA,NA,TRBV5-8,TRBJ2-3,CASSLGRTATDTQYF,TGTGCCAGCAGCTTGGGAAGGACAGCCACAGATACGCAGTATTTT
NA,few,TRBV10-3,TRBJ2-3,CAISASLLDTQYF,TGTGCCATCAGTGCCAGCCTTCTTGATACGCAGTATTTT
NA,NA,TRBV28,TRBJ2-7,CASSLWKGSYEQYF,TGTGCCAGCAGTTTATGGAAGGGGTCCTACGAGCAGTACTTC
NA,NA,TRBV5-1,TRBJ2-1,CASSLDGALSSYNEQFF,TGCGCCAGCAGCTTGGACGGGGCCCTTAGCTCCTACAATGAGCAGTTCTTC
NA,once,TRBV4-3,TRBJ2-7,CASSQSSFSYEQYF,TGCGCCAGCAGCCAATCCTCCTTCTCCTACGAGCAGTACTTC
NA,NA,TRBV6-4,TRBJ2-1,CASSGGNGEQFF,TGTGCCAGCAGTGGGGGAAACGGGGAGCAGTTCTTC
NA,NA,TRBV6-5,TRBJ1-5,CASRRSSYSGQPQHF,TGTGCCAGCAGAAGGAGCAGTTATAGCGGTCAGCCCCAGCATTTT
NA,once,TRBV2,TRBJ1-6,CASTYFGGRSYNSPLHF,TGTGCCAGCACTTATTTTGGGGGTCGCTCCTATAATTCACCCCTCCACTTT